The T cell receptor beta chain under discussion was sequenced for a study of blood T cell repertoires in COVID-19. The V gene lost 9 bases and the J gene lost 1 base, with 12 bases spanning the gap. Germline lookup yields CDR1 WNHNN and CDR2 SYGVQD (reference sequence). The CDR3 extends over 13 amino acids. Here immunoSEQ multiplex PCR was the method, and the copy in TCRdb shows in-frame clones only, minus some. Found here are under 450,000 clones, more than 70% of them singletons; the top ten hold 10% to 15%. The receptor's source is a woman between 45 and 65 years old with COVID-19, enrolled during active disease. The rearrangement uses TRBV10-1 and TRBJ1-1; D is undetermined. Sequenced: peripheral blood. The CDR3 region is CASSWGGNTEAFF. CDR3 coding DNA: TGCGCCAGTTCTTGGGGAGGGAACACTGAAGCTTTCTTT.